Following are 12 T cell receptor beta chains from one sample sequenced in a study of a mutant IDH1 vaccine in newly diagnosed glioma. Described time point: baseline, week 1 (first vaccination visit). The treatment denotes: pre-vaccination baseline after standard-of-care therapy. Sequenced by immunoSEQ multiplex PCR; TCRdb stores in-frame clones only, minus some. The table has 15,000 to 20,000 clones, roughly 80% seen once. Sample: PBMCs, taken from a glioma patient treated with radiotherapy, temozolomide or both. These receptors were collected from a middle-aged man with glioma.

The chain has TRBV25-1 and TRBJ2-1, with D uncertain. CDR1 is MGHDK and CDR2 is SYGVNS in the germline V gene. V lost 5 bases to trimming and J lost 2 bases, with 13 bases between them. The CDR3 covers 15 residues. The CDR3 protein is CASSRASSPYNEQFF. The CDR3 DNA reads as TGTGCCAGCAGTAGAGCCAGCAGCCCCTACAATGAGCAGTTCTTC.

Only a few counts were recorded for this clone. The rearrangement uses TRBV6-1 and TRBJ1-2; no definite D call. Germline lookup yields CDR1 MNHNS and CDR2 SASEGT. Trimming removed 2 bases from V and 5 bases from J, with 12 bases in between. The CDR3 loop spans 14 amino acids. Here the CDR3 DNA reads TGTGCCAGCAGTGAATTGTACAGCCTATATGGCTACACCTTC. Its translation is CASSELYSLYGYTF.

This clone was seen a handful of times. The gene calls are TRBV7-2 and TRBJ1-6; tentatively, D is TRBD1 (5 bases). The CDR3 has 12 amino acids. In germline, CDR1 is SGHTA, CDR2 FQGNSA. V was shortened by 5 bases and J by 9 bases, with 8 bases between the two germline ends. The CDR3, as DNA: TGTGCCAGCAGCCCGGGGCGTTCACCCCTCCACTTT. Translated, it gives CASSPGRSPLHF.

This rearrangement joins TRBV6-1 to TRBJ1-6; 10 bases align to TRBD1. CDR3 length equals 15 residues. Trimming at V came to 7 bases and at J to 7 bases, leaving 7 bases not matched to a gene. CDR1 and CDR2 (germline): MNHNS, SASEGT. CDR3 in amino acids: CASTLTGGENSPLHF. CDR3 DNA sequence: TGTGCCAGCACTTTGACAGGGGGCGAAAATTCACCCCTCCACTTT.

The V call is TRBV7-6, the J call TRBJ2-2; TRBD1 agrees at 10 bases. The J segment lost 7 bases and the V segment lost 5 bases, leaving 10 bases of the junction unmatched. The CDR3 runs to 16 residues. Per germline, CDR1 SGHVS and CDR2 FNYEAQ. CDR3 loop: CASSGDRGLAFGELFF. In nucleotides, the CDR3 is TGTGCCAGCAGCGGAGACAGGGGGCTAGCGTTCGGGGAGCTGTTTTTT.

In this sample, this clone turned up once. J is TRBJ1-2 and V is TRBV25-1; 10 bases fit TRBD1. Germline CDR1 reads MGHDK; CDR2 reads SYGVNS. With 4 bases clipped from V and 8 bases from J, the junction kept 4 bases outside the gene matches. The CDR3 length is 13 residues. This CDR3 reads CASSGRTGGGYTF. CDR3 coding DNA: TGTGCCAGCAGTGGCCGGACAGGGGGGGGCTACACCTTC.

CDR3 nucleotide sequence: TGTGCCAGCTCACCGACTAGCGGGAGGGCCTTAGATACGCAGTATTTT. Amino acids: CASSPTSGRALDTQYF. The V and J genes are TRBV18 and TRBJ2-3, with TRBD2 identical over 14 bases. Germline-derived CDR1 and CDR2 are KGHSH and LQKENI. The trim removed 3 bases at V and 5 bases at J, leaving 4 bases unmatched. This CDR3 comprises 16 residues.

The chain uses TRBV7-2 and TRBJ1-4; 9 bases fit TRBD1. Germline lookup yields CDR1 SGHTA and CDR2 FQGNSA. The CDR3 is made up of 15 amino acids. J gave up 5 bases and V 5 bases, and 6 bases lay outside the gene matches. CDR3 in DNA: TGTGCCAGCAGCCCGAACAGGGGGCTGAATGAAAAACTGTTTTTT. Its translation: CASSPNRGLNEKLFF. Complete variable domain (other parts from reference TRBV7-2 and TRBJ1-4): GAGVSQSPSNKVTEKGKDVELRCDPISGHTALYWYRQSLGQGLEFLIYFQGNSAPDKSGLPSDRFSAERTGGSVSTLTIQRTQQEDSAVYLCASSPNRGLNEKLFFGSGTQLSVL.

The chain joins TRBV4-1 to TRBJ1-5, with D perhaps matching TRBD1 (5 bases). The CDR3 is 13 amino acids. Trimming pared 2 bases from V and 6 bases from J, leaving 8 bases between. Looked up from germline, CDR1 is MGHRA and CDR2 is YSYEKL. The CDR3 DNA is TGCGCCAGCAGCCAATCGGGGGGTCAGCCCCAGCATTTT. Translated: CASSQSGGQPQHF.

The V gene is TRBV11-2, the J gene TRBJ1-6, with D possibly TRBD1 on 5 matching bases. The germline V and J ends were trimmed by 0 bases and 2 bases, with 8 bases remaining between them. The CDR3 totals 16 residues. CDR1 SGHAT and CDR2 FQNNGV come from the germline V gene. Here the CDR3 DNA reads TGTGCCAGCAGCTTAGACAGGGACCCCTATAATTCACCCCTCCACTTT. Translation: CASSLDRDPYNSPLHF.

The J gene is TRBJ2-7, the V gene TRBV14, with 7 bases that match TRBD1. Germline trimming cut 2 bases from V and 9 bases from J; bases unmatched to any gene: 10. Germline loops: CDR1 SGHDN, CDR2 FVKESK. The CDR3 consists of 14 residues. This chain's CDR3 is CASSQSPDRSGQYV. Here the CDR3 DNA reads TGTGCCAGCAGCCAATCACCGGACAGGTCAGGGCAGTACGTC.

The rearrangement links TRBV6-1 to TRBJ2-1, with 10 bases lining up with TRBD2. There are 15 residues in the CDR3. Germline loops: CDR1 MNHNS, CDR2 SASEGT. Losses at the gene ends were 4 bases for V and 8 bases for J; bases not matched to a gene: 8. The CDR3 DNA reads as TGTGCCAGCAGTGCAGCCCTAGCGGGAGTAGATGAGCAGTTCTTC. Residues: CASSAALAGVDEQFF.